The present entry profiles one T cell receptor beta chain with its context. Antigen unknown. TCRdb analysed the RT-PCR reads with MiXCR anew, one entry per CDR3 protein. This table holds about 480,000 distinct CDR3 sequences, 10% to 15% found once. This specimen belongs to a study of response to subunit inactivated influenza vaccine. Study-wide points: Authors proposed each seasonal influenza vaccination draws in few new T cells.

In germline, CDR1 is DFQATT, CDR2 SNEGSKA (reference sequence). V shed 0 bases, J shed 5 bases, and the junction held 16 bases outside the gene matches. The CDR3 has 18 residues. The specimen was PBMCs from blood, collected 45 days after vaccination. This sequence was found in a man between 50 and 59 years old who received an inactivated influenza vaccine. The chain uses TRBV20-1 and TRBJ2-5; 9 nucleotides line up with TRBD2. The CDR3 DNA reads as TGCAGTGCTAGAGATCCGACCTATACCAGCGGGGGGTTCGAGACCCAGTACTTC. This gives the protein CSARDPTYTSGGFETQYF.